This entry features one T cell receptor beta chain sequence. Which antigen it targets is not known. No much larger clonotype is one base removed from it; base qualities were not supplied. The CDR3 regions of human TCRbeta chains were subjected to immunosequencing. The authors' pipeline ran thus. Repertoire TCRs were checked for matches against a reference library of SARS-CoV-2-specific TCRs that had been generated using the MIRA antigen-specificity platform. Breadth was defined as the fraction of unique TCRs that were SARS-CoV-2-associated, and depth was defined as the fraction of total T cells that were SARS-CoV-2-associated. Using the MIRA data, each spike-specific TCR was assigned both to the spike region to which the TCR was reactive and to a CD4 or CD8 class. Log10-transformed breadth and depth values were compared by one-way ANOVA with Sidak's multiple comparisons tests. TCRdb retrieved this table from immuneACCESS and kept in-frame rearrangements only. Not all clones are present; in checked studies, unresolved V genes account for under half, and no reason is known for the remainder. V, J and clone size were drawn from that table, and D and trimming were deduced from the DNA. Present in this sample are more than 100,000 clones, roughly 87% of which were seen just once. The top ten clones comprise 1% to 1.5% of the sample.

The source of the sample is a study of T cell responses to AZD1222 COVID-19 vaccine (dated by TCRdb to about 2021). About the full investigation: Because spike-specific TCR depth and breadth did not differ between the two schedules, AZD1222 recipients who got a second dose at roughly 4 weeks were pooled with those who got a second dose at roughly 12 weeks. TCR sequencing covered about 230 trial participants: 200 to 220 given two doses of AZD1222 and approximately 26 given two doses of MenACWY control vaccine. Enrollment into the trials was organized by age into subgroups of 18-55, 56-69 and 70-plus years, and those subgroups contained roughly 140, 27 and 60 TCR-sequenced participants, respectively.

The investigation overall reported the following: Vaccine-associated CD4 TCRs spanned the whole spike protein, with dominant responses in regions 160-218 and 743-854. Because no day 14 peak-response samples were available, the repertoires could be characterized only after the peak T cell response. Nearly half of unique spike-specific TCRs reportedly recognized epitopes outside regions mutated in the B.1.351 and B.1.1.7 variants. The 56-69-year group was small, and its depth increase did not reach significance, likely because of low power. A significant rise in spike-specific TCR breadth and depth was observed after two AZD1222 doses relative to day 0 and relative to MenACWY recipients. Conclusions about previously exposed vaccinees are limited, since just 6 or 7 AZD1222 recipients were seropositive for SARS-CoV-2 at baseline. Participants were mostly white British, with more females than males. The authors suggested clonal diversity may have been underestimated.

The sample's time point label, in plain terms: baseline before first vaccination. Vaccinee samples were obtained from the UK trials COV001 and COV002, which included a single-blind randomized controlled phase 2/3 trial of AZD1222 (ChAdOx1 nCoV-19) in healthy adults. For TCRbeta chain sequencing, PBMC samples from trial participants were taken at day 0 and at day 28 after the second dose. The clonotype was recovered from an adult in good health. The material was peripheral blood, obtained on day 0 of AZD1222 vaccination.

The DNA is TGTGCCAGCAGCTTAGCCTGGGACACCCCCGACTATGGCTACACCTTC. The translation is CASSLAWDTPDYGYTF. The chain is assembled from TRBV7-9 and TRBJ1-2; TRBD1 is a possible D gene, resting on 6 matching bases. The V end loses 0 bases and the J end loses 3 bases, and a stretch of 14 bases separates them. From the cysteine up to the phenylalanine, the CDR3 has a length of 16 residues. The entry retains the CDR3 DNA only, 48 bases that are in frame from base 1. CDR1 and CDR2 (SEHNR, FQNEAQ) derive from the germline V gene (reference sequence).